These 24 T cell receptor beta chains were sequenced from one sample in a study of blood T cell repertoires in COVID-19. The repertoire was sequenced with immunoSEQ multiplex PCR; TCRdb's copy has only in-frame clones and lacks some. The sample has a few hundred thousand clones; roughly 88% are singletons. Material: peripheral blood. Source of these receptors: an elderly man with acute or convalescent COVID-19.

The CDR3 sequence: CATSRFTGTGSTEAFF. In nucleotides, the CDR3 is TGTGCCACCAGCAGATTTACCGGGACAGGGTCCACTGAAGCTTTCTTT. The chain employs TRBV15 and TRBJ1-1; 9 bases line up with TRBD1. Germline trimming cut 2 bases from V and 4 bases from J; bases unmatched to any gene: 8. The CDR3 is made up of 16 amino acids. In germline, CDR1 is LNHNV, CDR2 YYDKDF (reference sequence).

V and J are TRBV4-1 and TRBJ1-5; D is uncertain. Between the trimmed V and J ends, which lost 0 bases and 10 bases, there was a span of 10 bases. Per germline, CDR1 MGHRA and CDR2 YSYEKL. This CDR3 contains 13 residues. CDR3 residues: CASSQDQGAPQHF. CDR3 sequence (DNA): TGCGCCAGCAGCCAAGATCAAGGAGCCCCCCAGCATTTT.

This chain links TRBV6-5 with TRBJ2-1; 9 positions agree with TRBD1. The CDR3 has 15 amino acids. The junction had 7 bases not matched to a gene; V was cut back by 6 bases and J by 4 bases. Germline V CDR1 and CDR2: MNHEY, SVGAGI. The CDR3 nucleotides read TGTGCCAGCAGACCCGGGACAGGGCAATACAATGAGCAGTTCTTC. Encoded protein: CASRPGTGQYNEQFF.

This clone was detected only once. The chain couples TRBV5-4 to TRBJ1-3, with TRBD1 matching 9 bases. With V trimmed by 4 bases and J by 3 bases, 5 bases remained unmatched. The CDR3 runs to 15 residues. Germline assignment: CDR1 SGHNT and CDR2 YYREEE (reference sequence). The CDR3 sequence: CASSLTGGGGNTIYF. The DNA for the CDR3 is TGTGCCAGCAGCCTGACAGGGGGGGGTGGAAACACCATATATTTT.

The chain uses TRBV3-1 (or the pseudogene TRBV3-2) and TRBJ2-1, with no clear D. This CDR3 spans 16 amino acids. Germline V lookup: CDR1 LGHDT, CDR2 YNNKEL (reference sequence). The V end lost 1 base, the J end lost 0 bases, and 10 bases lay between the germline ends. CDR3 sequence (DNA): TGTGCCAGCAGCCAAGGTACGGGTAGCTCCTACAATGAGCAGTTCTTC. This translates into CASSQGTGSSYNEQFF.

The table lists this clone with a count of one. This chain connects TRBV28 to TRBJ1-1, with D perhaps matching TRBD1 (6 bases). Germline CDR1 and CDR2: MDHEN and SYDVKM. This CDR3 comprises 17 residues. Trimming cost V 2 bases and J 0 bases, with 16 bases left between them. CDR3 coding DNA: TGTGCCAGCAGTTTAAGCCAGGGGCGATCACTGAACACTGAAGCTTTCTTT. Its protein is CASSLSQGRSLNTEAFF.

V and J are TRBV7-6 and TRBJ2-2; D is unclear. V lost 4 bases, J lost 4 bases, and 13 bases lay in between. Germline loops: CDR1 SGHVS, CDR2 FNYEAQ. The CDR3 runs 15 residues. CDR3 amino acids: CASSSYRTGTGELFF. CDR3 bases: TGTGCCAGCAGCTCGTATCGTACGGGCACCGGGGAGCTGTTTTTT.

The chain recombines TRBV7-8 with TRBJ1-1; 12 bases line up with TRBD1. V dropped 5 bases and J dropped 6; count of bases not matched to a gene: 13. The CDR3 totals 17 residues. Germline V gives CDR1 SGHVS, CDR2 FQNEAQ. The CDR3 sequence is CASSHPGQGARGAEAFF. The CDR3 DNA is TGTGCCAGCAGCCACCCGGGACAGGGGGCGCGAGGGGCTGAAGCTTTCTTT.

This chain uses TRBV4-3 with TRBJ2-3; D is possibly TRBD1 (5 bases). Germline assignment: CDR1 LGHNA and CDR2 YSLEER. The V end lost 4 bases, the J end lost 6 bases, and 17 bases lay between the germline ends. This CDR3 spans 15 amino acids. The CDR3 loop reads CASSLGHYRRDTQYF. Here the CDR3 DNA reads TGCGCCAGCAGCCTCGGACACTACCGCCGGGATACGCAGTATTTT.

V and J are TRBV11-3 and TRBJ2-7; TRBD2 aligns across 7 bases. Germline V gene data show CDR1 as SGHNT and CDR2 as YENEEA. There are 15 residues in the CDR3. The J segment lost 7 bases and the V segment lost 0 bases, leaving 9 bases of the junction unmatched. The CDR3 reads CASSLELGSGGEQYF. CDR3 DNA: TGTGCCAGCAGCTTAGAACTCGGGTCCGGGGGGGAGCAGTACTTC.

The CDR3 DNA reads as TGTGCCAGCAGTGAACCTCCGAACACTGAAGCTTTCTTT. This encodes CASSEPPNTEAFF. The chain carries TRBV6-1 and TRBJ1-1; no clear D. V dropped 2 bases and J dropped 1 base, with 5 bases sitting between them. This CDR3 contains 13 residues. Germline V CDR1 and CDR2: MNHNS, SASEGT.

The sample holds one count of this clone. V is TRBV3-1 (or the pseudogene TRBV3-2) and J is TRBJ2-1, with a possible D match to TRBD1 (6 bases). The V end lost 4 bases, the J end lost 4 bases, and 14 bases lay between the germline ends. Germline-derived CDR1 and CDR2 are LGHDT and YNNKEL (reference sequence). This CDR3 region has 15 residues. CDR3 DNA: TGTGCCAGCAGCCGAGCAACTAGGGGGTACAATGAGCAGTTCTTC. Translated, it gives CASSRATRGYNEQFF.

This chain uses TRBV3-1 (or the pseudogene TRBV3-2) with TRBJ2-2, with 15 nucleotides matching TRBD2. Germline assignment: CDR1 LGHDT and CDR2 YNNKEL (reference sequence). V lost 6 bases, J lost 9 bases, and 11 bases stayed unmatched. The CDR3 is 17 amino acids. CDR3 bases: TGTGCCAGCAGTCTCGGACTAGCGGGAGGGTTACGCCGGGAGCTGTTTTTT. It yields the protein CASSLGLAGGLRRELFF.

This clone was picked up one time. The gene calls are TRBV5-1 and TRBJ1-1; a weak D match, TRBD1 (5 bases). Germline CDR1 reads SGHRS; CDR2 reads YFSETQ. Trimming took off 3 bases at V and 1 base at J, with 19 bases between the two ends. The CDR3 has 17 residues. The DNA for the CDR3 is TGCGCCAGCAGCTCGGACGGAAGGGGAAAATCGAACACTGAAGCTTTCTTT. Its protein is CASSSDGRGKSNTEAFF.

The chain recombines TRBV6-5 with TRBJ2-3; 9 bases align to TRBD1. Germline V CDR1 and CDR2: MNHEY, SVGAGI. After removal of 4 bases from V and 1 base from J, the junction contained 3 bases not matched to a gene. This CDR3 is 15 amino acids long. CDR3: CASSLQGARTDTQYF. In DNA, the CDR3 is TGTGCCAGCAGTTTACAGGGGGCCCGCACAGATACGCAGTATTTT.

This clone was detected a few times. The chain combines TRBV18 with TRBJ1-1; the match to TRBD1 covers 7 bases. With 2 bases clipped from V and 0 bases from J, the junction kept 6 bases outside the gene matches. The CDR3 loop spans 16 amino acids. Germline-derived CDR1 and CDR2 are KGHSH and LQKENI. CDR3 DNA sequence: TGTGCCAGCTCACCAGCGACCGGGACAGTGAACACTGAAGCTTTCTTT. It specifies CASSPATGTVNTEAFF.

The chain combines TRBV6-5 with TRBJ1-6, with TRBD1 as a possible D gene (6 bases). Germline-derived CDR1 and CDR2 are MNHEY and SVGAGI. Trimming removed 0 bases from V and 8 bases from J, with 14 bases in between. The CDR3 covers 16 residues. The DNA of the CDR3 is TGTGCCAGCAGTTACTCCCCCACAGGGTGGGATTCACCCCTCCACTTT. Its translation: CASSYSPTGWDSPLHF.

The chain joins TRBV5-1 to TRBJ1-2; 8 nucleotides agree with TRBD1. Trimming took 4 bases from V and 8 from J; bases not matched to a gene: 13. The CDR3 runs 15 residues. Germline-derived CDR1 and CDR2 are SGHRS and YFSETQ. Written as DNA, the CDR3 is TGCGCCAGCAGCGGGACGACAGGGGCCCTTCTCGGCTACACCTTC. Its translation: CASSGTTGALLGYTF.

The rearrangement links TRBV6-1 to TRBJ2-5; 12 nucleotides agree with TRBD2. The CDR3 is 16 residues long. The junction had 4 bases not matched to a gene; V was cut back by 4 bases and J by 1 base. Germline-derived CDR1 and CDR2 are MNHNS and SASEGT. The CDR3 DNA reads as TGTGCCAGCAGTGCCCGGACTAGCGGGATCCAAGAGACCCAGTACTTC. Translation: CASSARTSGIQETQYF.

The count of this clone is one. The chain couples TRBV3-1 (or the pseudogene TRBV3-2) to TRBJ2-6; tentatively, D is TRBD1 (5 bases). V was clipped by 0 bases and J by 2 bases, with 14 bases between them. The CDR3 consists of 18 residues. Germline-derived CDR1 and CDR2 are LGHDT and YNNKEL (reference sequence). The CDR3 here is CASSQDFAGFTGANVLTF. The CDR3 nucleotides are TGTGCCAGCAGCCAAGATTTTGCAGGGTTTACTGGGGCCAACGTCCTGACTTTC.

The chain has TRBV10-1 and TRBJ2-2; D is perhaps TRBD2 (6 bases). V shed 5 bases and J shed 1 base, with 8 bases lying between them. The CDR3 extends over 14 amino acids. Germline V CDR1 and CDR2: WNHNN, SYGVQD (reference sequence). The DNA of the CDR3 is TGCGCCAGCAGTAAGGGACTGAACACCGGGGAGCTGTTTTTT. This sequence encodes CASSKGLNTGELFF.

The rearrangement uses TRBV19 and TRBJ2-2; D perhaps matches TRBD1 (5 bases). CDR1 is LNHDA, CDR2 SQIVND, per germline (reference sequence). The CDR3 consists of 14 residues. Trimming took 5 bases from V and 2 from J, leaving 9 bases between them. CDR3 sequence (DNA): TGTGCCAGTAGTGTGACAGACAACACCGGGGAGCTGTTTTTT. This gives the protein CASSVTDNTGELFF. Drawing the rest from reference TRBV19 and TRBJ2-2, the complete variable domain is DGGITQSPKYLFRKEGQNVTLSCEQNLNHDAMYWYRQDPGQGLRLIYYSQIVNDFQKGDIAEGYSVSREKKESFPLTVTSAQKNPTAFYLCASSVTDNTGELFFGEGSRLTVL.

In DNA form, the CDR3 reads TGCAGCGCGTTGGGACTAGAAGCCTACAATGAGCAGTTCTTC. It encodes CSALGLEAYNEQFF. This rearrangement joins TRBV29-1 to TRBJ2-1, with 8 bases matching TRBD2. The germline gives CDR1 SQVTM, CDR2 ANQGSEA. This CDR3 region has 14 residues. V was clipped by 7 bases and J by 2 bases; unmatched bases: 7.

This sequence joins TRBV28 and TRBJ1-5; D may be TRBD1 (6 bases). The V end was cut by 4 bases, the J end by 5 bases, with 18 bases between. Germline values: CDR1 MDHEN, CDR2 SYDVKM. The CDR3 has 16 amino acids. Written as DNA, the CDR3 is TGTGCCAGCAGTTCAACCCAGGGGCGGGTGTATCAGCCCCAGCATTTT. Its translation: CASSSTQGRVYQPQHF. The full variable domain, with the rest looked up from reference TRBV28 and TRBJ1-5, is DVKVTQSSRYLVKRTGEKVFLECVQDMDHENMFWYRQDPGLGLRLIYFSYDVKMKEKGDIPEGYSVSREKKERFSLILESASTNQTSMYLCASSSTQGRVYQPQHFGDGTRLSIL.